These 7 T cell receptor beta chains share one sample of origin, sequenced in a study of T cell repertoires in cytomegalovirus infection (dated by TCRdb to between 2018 and 2021). The treatment or condition label of this sample denotes: in vitro stimulation with specific CMV peptide epitopes to enrich CMV-specific T cells. The sequencing machine was an Illumina HiSeq 1500. TCRdb ran its own pipeline on the public reads, namely fastp trimming at Q25 and MiXCR clone calling, and kept in-frame beta chains. CDR3 protein sequences are deduplicated, and each keeps its most common genes and DNA. The sample table shows 800,000 to 950,000 distinct CDR3 sequences, and around a third are seen once. The ten top clones hold around 11% of the sample. No antigen has been assigned to these receptors. The specimen was cultured CD8+ T cells from PBMCs, collected from culture after CMV antigen stimulation. All receptors derive from a human donor in good health (CMV status not recorded). Some clones in this sample may be carry-over from other donors' samples.

The V and J genes are TRBV7-9 and TRBJ1-2; D not resolved. Trimming shortened V by 8 bases and J by 3 bases, and 13 bases separated the two germline ends. The CDR3 totals 13 residues. Per the germline V gene, CDR1 is SEHNR and CDR2 is FQNEAQ (reference sequence). CDR3 DNA sequence: TGTGCCAGCTTCCGACAAGCCGACTATGGCTACACCTTC. It specifies CASFRQADYGYTF.

This clonotype was seen a few times. The V call is TRBV27, the J call TRBJ1-2, with 8 bases matching TRBD1. Losses at the gene ends were 5 bases for V and 8 bases for J; bases not matched to a gene: 10. The CDR3 loop spans 14 amino acids. Germline V lookup: CDR1 MNHEY, CDR2 SMNVEV (reference sequence). The CDR3 region has the DNA TGTGCCAGCAGTGGACAGGGAAGACGTCGAGGCTACACCTTC. This sequence encodes CASSGQGRRRGYTF.

On this clonotype: This may come from a read error, since a much larger clone is one base off. The chain carries TRBV7-6 and TRBJ2-1; D not resolved. CDR3 length: 14 residues. Per the germline V gene, CDR1 is SGHVS and CDR2 is FNYEAQ. V was trimmed by 6 bases and J by 7 bases, leaving 16 bases between them. The DNA for the CDR3 is TGTGCCAGCAGTCCCGTTAGCAGTGGGAATGAGCAGTTCTTC. It is translated as CASSPVSSGNEQFF.

This clonotype was recorded only once. This sequence joins TRBV7-9 and TRBJ2-2; 7 nucleotides match TRBD1. The germline V gene encodes CDR1 SEHNR and CDR2 FQNEAQ (reference sequence). The J segment lost 0 bases and the V segment lost 4 bases, leaving 8 bases of the junction unmatched. CDR3 length: 17 residues. Written as DNA, the CDR3 is TGTGCCAGCAGCTCGGGACAGCCCAAGTCGAACACCGGGGAGCTGTTTTTT. Translated, it gives CASSSGQPKSNTGELFF. The full variable domain, its missing parts supplied by reference TRBV7-9 and TRBJ2-2, is DTGVSQNPRHKITKRGQNVTFRCDPISEHNRLYWYRQTLGQGPEFLTYFQNEAQLEKSRLLSDRFSAERPKGSFSTLEIQRTEQGDSAMYLCASSSGQPKSNTGELFFGEGSRLTVL.

The chain has TRBV13 and TRBJ2-7, with 7 nucleotides matching TRBD2. CDR3 length: 14 amino acids. With V trimmed by 6 bases and J by 2 bases, 7 bases remained unmatched. Germline lookup yields CDR1 PRHDT and CDR2 FYEKMQ (reference sequence). The CDR3 region is CASRYWGGTYEQYF. The CDR3 region has the DNA TGTGCCAGCAGATATTGGGGGGGAACCTACGAGCAGTACTTC.

The gene calls are TRBV6-1 and TRBJ1-1; tentatively, D is TRBD1 (5 bases). V lost 0 bases, J lost 9 bases, and 17 bases lay in between. Germline V CDR1 and CDR2: MNHNS, SASEGT. CDR3 length equals 15 residues. This chain's CDR3 is CASSEAWGLEWKAFF. The CDR3 DNA sequence: TGTGCCAGCAGTGAAGCGTGGGGCTTGGAGTGGAAAGCTTTCTTT.

The V call is TRBV27, the J call TRBJ1-1, with TRBD1 matching 10 bases. CDR3 length equals 16 residues. The germline gives CDR1 MNHEY, CDR2 SMNVEV (reference sequence). V shed 5 bases and J 7 bases; nucleotides not matched to a gene: 13. The CDR3 sequence: CASSGWDGTGVFEAFF. CDR3 bases: TGTGCCAGCAGTGGATGGGATGGGACAGGGGTTTTTGAAGCTTTCTTT.